This TCR beta chain emerged from a study of vaccination and CD4 T cells after COVID-19. Study context: Nasal swab PCR detected SARS-CoV-2 in convalescent patients; fewer than 10 had mild disease, one severe. Day 14 and days 161 to 241 post-vaccination were the sampling points for three convalescent patients. Broader study findings: Within convalescent individuals, 304 out of 307 vaccine-specific clones proved to be spike mono-reactive.

Sequencing of DNA taken from cultured CD4+ T cells relied on the Oncomine TCR Beta short-read assay. MiXCR was run by TCRdb on the PCR reads, yielding one entry per CDR3 protein. The table lists roughly 25,000 distinct CDR3 sequences, 30% of them singletons, with roughly 3.2% in the top ten. As to this clonotype: As yet, its antigen is unknown.

Germline V gene lookup returns CDR1 MDHEN and CDR2 SYDVKM. The CDR3 loop spans 18 amino acids. V dropped 6 bases and J dropped 1; count of bases not matched to a gene: 11. Time point meaning: late sampling 161 to 241 days after vaccination in a few convalescent patients. The treatment denotes: 10-day PBMC culture with coronavirus spike peptide pools or control peptides (ViraFEST assay). Positive PCR dates covered March to December 2020, before US Alpha, Beta and Delta variants. The material sequenced was CD4+ T cells from blood, cultured in vitro, taken about 7 months after SARS-CoV-2 vaccination. The V call is TRBV28, the J call TRBJ2-1; 11 bases align to TRBD2. The TCR comes from a human donor who had recovered from COVID-19. The CDR3 protein is CASRWMTTSGSSYNEQFF. The CDR3 DNA reads as TGTGCCAGCAGGTGGATGACAACTAGCGGGAGTTCCTACAATGAGCAGTTCTTC.